This T cell receptor beta chain was identified during a study of shared clonotypes between healthy human individuals. The wider study: Aged between 18 and 49, the donors were a couple of women and three men. Donors had three CD4 naive, three CD4 memory, two CD8 naive and one CD8 memory plate apiece.

Naivety among CD8 cells was defined by CD45RO negativity and positive CCR7 selection, thereby excluding terminally differentiated effector memory CD45RA+ cells. Donors had no recently reported acute infections or vaccinations and were HIV-negative. Germline loops: CDR1 LNHDA, CDR2 SQIVND (reference sequence). Trimming took off 3 bases at V and 7 bases at J, with 15 bases between the two ends. CDR3 length equals 15 residues. Some clones are missing from TCRdb's copy, which holds only in-frame ones; the method was immunoSEQ multiplex PCR. The data contain approximately 810,000 clones, 90% to 95% of them singletons.

The origin of this receptor is a young man in good health. The source material was naive CD8+ T cells sorted from blood. The chain uses TRBV19 and TRBJ1-4, with D possibly being TRBD1 (5 bases). The CDR3 sequence is CASSISGSRGEKLFF. DNA for the CDR3: TGTGCCAGTAGTATTTCAGGGTCCCGCGGTGAAAAACTGTTTTTT.